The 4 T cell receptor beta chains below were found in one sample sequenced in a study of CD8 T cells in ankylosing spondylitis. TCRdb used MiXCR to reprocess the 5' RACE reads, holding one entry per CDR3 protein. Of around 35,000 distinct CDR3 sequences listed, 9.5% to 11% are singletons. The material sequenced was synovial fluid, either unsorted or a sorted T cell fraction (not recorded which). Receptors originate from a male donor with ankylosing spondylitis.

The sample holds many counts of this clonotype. The chain's CDR3 is CASSLDGLSNEQFF. The CDR3 bases are TGTGCCAGCAGCTTAGATGGGTTGAGCAATGAGCAGTTCTTC. V is TRBV11-2 and J is TRBJ2-1; D unclear. Trimming shortened V by 0 bases and J by 6 bases, and 9 bases separated the two germline ends. Germline V CDR1 and CDR2: SGHAT, FQNNGV. This CDR3 is 14 amino acids long.

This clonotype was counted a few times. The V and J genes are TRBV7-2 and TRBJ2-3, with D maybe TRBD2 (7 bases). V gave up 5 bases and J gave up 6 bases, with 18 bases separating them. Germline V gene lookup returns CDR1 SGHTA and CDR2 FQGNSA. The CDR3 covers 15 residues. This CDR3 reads CASSRGAEGGDTQYF. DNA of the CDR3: TGTGCCAGCAGCCGGGGGGCAGAGGGAGGGGATACGCAGTATTTT.

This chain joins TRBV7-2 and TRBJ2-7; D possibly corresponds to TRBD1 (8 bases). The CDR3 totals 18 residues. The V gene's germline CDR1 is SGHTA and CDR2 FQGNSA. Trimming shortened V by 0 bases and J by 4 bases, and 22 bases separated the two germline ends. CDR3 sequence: CASSLAGTGSSGKYEQYF. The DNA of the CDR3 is TGTGCCAGCAGCTTAGCGGGGACAGGCTCGAGCGGGAAGTACGAGCAGTACTTC.

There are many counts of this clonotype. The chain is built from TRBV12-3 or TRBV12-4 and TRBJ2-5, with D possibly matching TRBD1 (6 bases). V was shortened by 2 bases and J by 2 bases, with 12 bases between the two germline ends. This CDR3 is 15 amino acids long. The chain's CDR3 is CASSLMNQGQETQYF. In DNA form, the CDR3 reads TGTGCCAGCAGTTTAATGAACCAGGGGCAAGAGACCCAGTACTTC.